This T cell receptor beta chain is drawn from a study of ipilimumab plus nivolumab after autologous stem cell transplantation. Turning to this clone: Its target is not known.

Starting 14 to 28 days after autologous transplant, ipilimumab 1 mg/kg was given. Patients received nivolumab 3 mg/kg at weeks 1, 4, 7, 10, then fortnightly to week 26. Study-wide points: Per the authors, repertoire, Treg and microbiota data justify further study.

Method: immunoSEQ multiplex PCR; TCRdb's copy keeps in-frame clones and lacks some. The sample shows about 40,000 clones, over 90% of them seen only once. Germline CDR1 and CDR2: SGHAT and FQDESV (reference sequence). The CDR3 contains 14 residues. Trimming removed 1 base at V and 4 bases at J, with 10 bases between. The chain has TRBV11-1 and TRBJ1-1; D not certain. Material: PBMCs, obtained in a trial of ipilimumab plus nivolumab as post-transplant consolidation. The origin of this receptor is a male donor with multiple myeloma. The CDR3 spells CASSLGRGSTEAFF. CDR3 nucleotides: TGTGCCAGCAGCTTAGGGCGGGGATCCACTGAAGCTTTCTTT. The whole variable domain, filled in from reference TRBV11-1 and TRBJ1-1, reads EAEVAQSPRYKITEKSQAVAFWCDPISGHATLYWYRQILGQGPELLVQFQDESVVDDSQLPKDRFSAERLKGVDSTLKIQPAELGDSAMYLCASSLGRGSTEAFFGQGTRLTVV.